Below are 10 T cell receptor beta chains sequenced from a single sample in a study of T cell repertoires in cytomegalovirus infection. TCRdb reprocessed the reads via MiXCR and lists one record per CDR3 protein. The sample contains more than 400,000 distinct CDR3 sequences, about 30% of which appear only once. The specimen sequenced was PBMCs. The receptors stem from a human donor in good health (CMV status not recorded). Some clones in this sample may be carry-over from other donors' samples.

The chain joins TRBV10-3 to TRBJ2-1, with D maybe TRBD2 (6 bases). The V end lost 7 bases, the J end lost 6 bases, and 13 bases lay between the germline ends. There are 13 residues in the CDR3. Germline assignment: CDR1 ENHRY and CDR2 SYGVKD. This CDR3 reads CAIKGGAGNEQFF. CDR3 sequence (DNA): TGTGCCATCAAGGGAGGAGCCGGCAATGAGCAGTTCTTC.

Of note for this clonotype: Germline is not matched at one junction end, which may reflect a read error. The CDR3 region is CASRAGTGFIF. The CDR3 DNA is TGTGCCAGCAGGGCCGGGACAGGGTTTATCTTC. The V call is TRBV12-3 or TRBV12-4, the J call TRBJ2-1, with 9 nucleotides matching TRBD1. This CDR3 is built from 11 residues.

This clonotype was seen a handful of times. The chain uses TRBV5-6 and TRBJ1-5, with D possibly being TRBD1 (6 bases). The CDR3 loop spans 13 amino acids. V was shortened by 4 bases and J by 9 bases, with 14 bases between the two germline ends. Germline V gene data show CDR1 as SGHDT and CDR2 as YYEEEE. CDR3 region: CASSHKGGGPQHF. CDR3 coding DNA: TGTGCCAGCAGCCACAAGGGGGGAGGGCCCCAGCATTTT.

The rearrangement links TRBV6-1 to TRBJ2-7; no clear D gene. Germline V gives CDR1 MNHNS, CDR2 SASEGT. This CDR3 is 14 amino acids long. The V and J ends lost 8 bases and 2 bases respectively, with 16 bases between them. CDR3 region: CASLGPRFPYEQYF. In DNA form, the CDR3 reads TGTGCCAGCTTAGGCCCTCGTTTTCCCTACGAGCAGTACTTC.

The sample holds a few counts of this clonotype. The rearrangement links TRBV6-2 or TRBV6-3 to TRBJ2-2, with 10 bases lining up with TRBD1. After removal of 6 bases from V and 5 bases from J, the junction contained 9 bases not matched to a gene. Germline V lookup: CDR1 MNHEY, CDR2 SVGEGT. The CDR3 is 16 amino acids. CDR3 residues: CASRADRGLRTGELFF. The CDR3 nucleotides read TGTGCCAGCAGGGCCGACAGGGGGCTTCGAACCGGGGAGCTGTTTTTT.

DNA for the CDR3: TGCAGTGCTAGGCGGAGGCTAGCGGGCCGGGAACCCGGGGAGCTGTTTTTT. Encoded protein: CSARRRLAGREPGELFF. The chain uses TRBV20-1 and TRBJ2-2; TRBD2 matches at 8 bases. The CDR3 spans 17 residues. The germline CDR1 and CDR2 sequences are DFQATT and SNEGSKA (reference sequence). Losses at the gene ends were 3 bases for V and 6 bases for J; bases not matched to a gene: 15.

The chain uses TRBV7-9 and TRBJ1-2; D not certain. Trimming stripped 5 bases from V and 2 bases from J, with 12 bases between. CDR3 length: 14 residues. Looked up from germline, CDR1 is SEHNR and CDR2 is FQNEAQ (reference sequence). The CDR3 region has the DNA TGTGCCAGCAGCCCGACTGACGACAACTATGGCTACACCTTC. As protein: CASSPTDDNYGYTF.

This clonotype was found many times. This rearrangement joins TRBV7-8 to TRBJ1-5; D is ambiguous. Trimming stripped 4 bases from V and 0 bases from J, with 13 bases between. Germline CDR1 is SGHVS and CDR2 is FQNEAQ. The CDR3 spans 16 residues. The CDR3 coding sequence is TGTGCCAGCAGCTCCGAGCGGACGGTTAGCAATCAGCCCCAGCATTTT. Translated, it gives CASSSERTVSNQPQHF.

This clonotype was observed a few times. The J gene is TRBJ2-1, the V gene TRBV12-3 or TRBV12-4, with a tentative D call TRBD2 (6 bases). V shed 6 bases and J shed 0 bases, with 12 bases lying between them. The CDR3 totals 15 residues. Here the CDR3 DNA reads TGTGCCAGCAGGACCAGCGGGCGCTCCTACAATGAGCAGTTCTTC. This gives the protein CASRTSGRSYNEQFF.

This clonotype was picked up a small number of times. The chain uses TRBV12-3 or TRBV12-4 and TRBJ1-3; the D gene is possibly TRBD1 (5 bases). This CDR3 has 14 residues. The V gene lost 6 bases and the J gene lost 4 bases, with 13 bases spanning the gap. The CDR3 region has the DNA TGTGCCAGCAGCATAACAGGAGCGGGAAACACCATATATTTT. It translates to CASSITGAGNTIYF.